The sequence of this TCR beta chain was determined in a study of blood T cells in healthy people across ages. Samples each yielded at least 6 micrograms of total RNA. The length of the CDR3 is 13 residues. Per the germline V gene, CDR1 is DFQATT and CDR2 is SNEGSKA (reference sequence). The J segment lost 6 bases and the V segment lost 4 bases, leaving 5 bases of the junction unmatched. For the second PCR, which ran for about 6 to 11 cycles, a sample-barcoded 5' primer and a J-beta primer mix were used. In TCRdb, the 5' RACE reads were re-called with MiXCR into one record per CDR3 protein. The sample records more than 650,000 distinct CDR3 sequences, 22% being singletons.

The J gene is TRBJ1-4, the V gene TRBV20-1, with 7 bases lining up with TRBD1. Sequenced material: blood. The receptor's source is a man aged 65-85 years in good health. CDR3 bases: TGCAGTGCTAACAACAGGGGAGATGAAAAACTGTTTTTT. This encodes CSANNRGDEKLFF.